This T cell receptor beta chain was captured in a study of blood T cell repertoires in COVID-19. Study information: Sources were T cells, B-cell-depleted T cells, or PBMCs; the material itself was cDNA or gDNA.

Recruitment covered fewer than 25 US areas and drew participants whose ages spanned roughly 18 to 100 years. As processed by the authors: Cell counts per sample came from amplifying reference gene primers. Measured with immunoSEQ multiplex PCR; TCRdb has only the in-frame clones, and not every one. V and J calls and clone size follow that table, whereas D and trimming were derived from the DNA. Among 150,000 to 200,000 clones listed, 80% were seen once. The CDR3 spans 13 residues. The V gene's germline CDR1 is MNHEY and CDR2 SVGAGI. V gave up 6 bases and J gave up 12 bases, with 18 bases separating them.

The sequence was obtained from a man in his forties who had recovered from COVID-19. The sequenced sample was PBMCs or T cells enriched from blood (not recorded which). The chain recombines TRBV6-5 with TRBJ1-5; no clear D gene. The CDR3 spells CASSPEAGKRQHF. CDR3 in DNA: TGTGCCAGCAGCCCGGAAGCCGGGAAACGCCAGCATTTT.